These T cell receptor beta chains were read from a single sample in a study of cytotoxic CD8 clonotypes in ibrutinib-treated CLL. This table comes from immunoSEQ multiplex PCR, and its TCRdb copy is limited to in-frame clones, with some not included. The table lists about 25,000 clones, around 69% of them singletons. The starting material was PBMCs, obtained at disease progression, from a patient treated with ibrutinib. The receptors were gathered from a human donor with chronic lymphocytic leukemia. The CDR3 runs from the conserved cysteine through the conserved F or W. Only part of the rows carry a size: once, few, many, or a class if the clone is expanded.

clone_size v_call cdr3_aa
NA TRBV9 CASSGLAGGLYEQFF
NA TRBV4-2 CASSQETSFYGYTF
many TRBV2 CASSEGWNNEKLFF
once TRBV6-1 CASSEVAGAYSNQPQHF
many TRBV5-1 CASSLSQGNTGELFF
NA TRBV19 CASSPDRDYGYTF
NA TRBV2 CASSPDRRESQYF
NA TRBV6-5 CASSPGNTEAFF
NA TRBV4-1 CASSQLLGRETQYF
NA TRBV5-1 CASSLAQGFQETQYF
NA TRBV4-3 CASSQMTGTNEQFF
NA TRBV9 CASSVLATVADTQYF
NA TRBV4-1 CASSQDTGTRNEQYF
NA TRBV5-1 CASGTAYNEQFF
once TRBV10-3 CAISDTSNEQFF
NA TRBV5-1 CASSFPGQQETQYF
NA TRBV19 CASSIWEGPGPVTEAFF
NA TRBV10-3 CAISALDTQYF
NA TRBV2 CASSGVAKNIQYF
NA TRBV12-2 CASRLALTRRILVGSYEQYF
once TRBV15 CATSWGQGASEAFF
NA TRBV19 CASRVPTGGAFF
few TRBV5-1 CASSLGLPNTEAFF
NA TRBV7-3 CASSYQGVPYNEQFF
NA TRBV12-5 CASGLTRSGLAGFGSSYNEQFF
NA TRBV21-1 CASSKETRVGAFF
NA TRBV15 CATSRDTPGQGTYEQYF
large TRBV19 CASSFGYNEQFF
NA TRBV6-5 CASGGSSYNEQFF
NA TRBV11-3 CASSSDGPRDTQYF
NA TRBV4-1 CASSQDWVSGINEQFF
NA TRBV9 CASSSLGQDTQYF
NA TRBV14 CASSQVRRGETQYF
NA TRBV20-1 CSARVGERYTF
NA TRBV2 CASSTTEAYGYTF
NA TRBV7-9 CASSALSGQGSMSNEKLFF
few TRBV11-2 CASSPGPAAGNTIYF
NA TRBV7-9 CASSLGGPDQPQHF
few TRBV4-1 CASSRDRDYQPQHF
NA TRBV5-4 CASSFTGTGELFF
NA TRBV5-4 CASSPRTGTGYGYTF
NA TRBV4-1 CASSISGTVSGNTIYF
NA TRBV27 CASSPTAYNSPLHF
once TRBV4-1 CASSQDVAESYSNQPQHF
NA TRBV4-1 CASSLTSGGVPNEQFF
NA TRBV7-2 CASSFSREISPLHF
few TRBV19 CASSIMGQVNQPQHF
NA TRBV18 CASSQTGGYSNQPQHF
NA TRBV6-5 CASSSKRGASQPQHF
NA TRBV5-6 CASSPTGVDEQYF
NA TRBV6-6 CASSGPGTGNWLEQFF